This T cell receptor (beta chain) derives from a study of blood T cell repertoires in COVID-19. Study at large: Samples taken during acute and convalescent COVID-19 were collected in the United States, Italy and Spain. PBMCs, B-cell-depleted T cells, or T cells were the source of the cDNA or gDNA that made up the material.

Per the authors' pipeline: Nucleated cell number was recorded as an estimate derived from reference gene primer amplification. Here immunoSEQ multiplex PCR was the method, and the copy in TCRdb shows in-frame clones only, minus some. V, J and clone size are those of that table, while D and trimming were read from the DNA. The sample has around 280,000 clones; 75% to 90% are singletons. CDR1 and CDR2 (germline): SGHTA, FQGNSA. The V and J ends lost 5 bases and 0 bases, in that order; junction bases with no gene match: 14. This CDR3 spans 19 amino acids. J is TRBJ2-1 and V is TRBV7-2; TRBD2 aligns across 9 bases. This clonotype was sampled from a woman between 25 and 40 years old who had recovered from COVID-19. Sequencing was carried out using peripheral blood. The CDR3 nucleotides are TGTGCCAGCAGCCAAGGCTTAGCGGGAGCCCGAAGCTCCTACAATGAGCAGTTCTTC. This encodes CASSQGLAGARSSYNEQFF.